The T cell receptor (beta chain) under discussion was sequenced for a study of OX40 agonist ivuxolimab in advanced cancers. Overall study results and limits: Dosing at 0.1 to 3.0 mg/kg was accompanied by clonal expansion of CD4+ and CD8+ blood T cells by week 6. Researchers report that CD8+ T cells had, on average, more expanded clones than CD4+.

Patients were ruled out by autoimmune disease history or systemic immunosuppression. Notes on this clone: The antigen remains unidentified.

The CDR3 contains 14 residues. Losses at the gene ends were 6 bases for V and 7 bases for J; bases not matched to a gene: 10. Germline V gene sequence: CDR1 MNHEY, CDR2 SVGAGI. TCRdb's table, derived via immunoSEQ multiplex PCR, lists solely in-frame clones and lacks some. This table has nearly 50,000 clones, over 85% appearing once. This material consisted of CD4+ or CD8+ T cells sorted from blood, taken in a trial of the OX40 agonist ivuxolimab. This chain uses TRBV6-5 with TRBJ2-7, with TRBD1 matching 9 bases. This receptor was taken from an adult with an advanced solid tumor such as melanoma, head and neck, liver or kidney cancer. For the CDR3, the DNA is TGTGCCAGCAGCCCGGGACAGGGAGGATATGAGCAGTACTTC. Translating gives CASSPGQGGYEQYF.